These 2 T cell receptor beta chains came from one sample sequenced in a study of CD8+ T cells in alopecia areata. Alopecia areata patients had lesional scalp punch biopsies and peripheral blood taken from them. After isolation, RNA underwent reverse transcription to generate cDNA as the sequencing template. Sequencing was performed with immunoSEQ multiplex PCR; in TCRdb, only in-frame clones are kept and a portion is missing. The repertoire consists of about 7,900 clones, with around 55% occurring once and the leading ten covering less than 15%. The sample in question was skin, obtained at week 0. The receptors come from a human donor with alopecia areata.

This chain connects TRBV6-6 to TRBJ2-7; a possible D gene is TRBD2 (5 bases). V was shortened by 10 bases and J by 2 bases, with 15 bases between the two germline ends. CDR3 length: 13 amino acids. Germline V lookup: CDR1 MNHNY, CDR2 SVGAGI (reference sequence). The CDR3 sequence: CATTASGPYEQYF. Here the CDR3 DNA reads TGTGCCACCACTGCCAGCGGCCCCTACGAGCAGTACTTC.

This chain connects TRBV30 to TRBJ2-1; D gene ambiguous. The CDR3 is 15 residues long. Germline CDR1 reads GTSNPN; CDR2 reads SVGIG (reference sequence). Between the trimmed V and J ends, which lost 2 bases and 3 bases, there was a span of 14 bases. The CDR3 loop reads CAWSPRTDYYNEQFF. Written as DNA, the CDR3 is TGTGCCTGGAGTCCCCGGACGGATTACTACAATGAGCAGTTCTTC.